The clone carrying this T cell receptor (beta chain) has more than one count but fewer than ten. Its antigen is undetermined. The treatment denotes: oral pan-JAK inhibitor, 5-10 mg twice daily. The sequencing template was cDNA reverse transcribed from extracted RNA. Only in-frame clones appear in the TCRdb table, and some are missing; sequencing was by immunoSEQ multiplex PCR. This sample has about 200,000 clones, with about three fifths found just once. This sample was taken from a study of CD8+ T cells in alopecia areata. The germline V gene has CDR1 SGHRS and CDR2 YFSETQ. With V trimmed by 0 bases and J by 5 bases, 7 bases remained unmatched. The CDR3 has 16 residues. Study-level results: In scalp, tofacitinib significantly decreased clonality and expanded CD8+ clones among the top 100.

The material was CD4+ T cells sorted from blood, obtained around week 47, from a patient treated with tofacitinib. V is TRBV5-1 and J is TRBJ1-2, with TRBD1 matching over 10 bases. The receptor was derived from a human donor with alopecia areata. CDR3 nucleotide sequence: TGCGCCAGCAGCTTGGCCTTAGGACAGGGGGTTTATGGCTACACCTTC. Its translation is CASSLALGQGVYGYTF.